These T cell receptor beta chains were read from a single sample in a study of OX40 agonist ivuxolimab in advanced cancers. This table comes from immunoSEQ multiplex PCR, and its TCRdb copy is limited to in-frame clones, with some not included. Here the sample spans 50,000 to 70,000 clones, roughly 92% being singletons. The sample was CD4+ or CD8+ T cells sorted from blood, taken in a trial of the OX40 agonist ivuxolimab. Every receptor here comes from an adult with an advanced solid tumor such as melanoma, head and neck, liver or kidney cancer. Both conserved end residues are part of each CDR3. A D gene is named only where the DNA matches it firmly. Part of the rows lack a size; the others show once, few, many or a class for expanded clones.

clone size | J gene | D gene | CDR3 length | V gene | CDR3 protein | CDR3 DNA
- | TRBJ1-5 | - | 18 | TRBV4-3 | CASSQDHWASYSNQPQHF | TGCGCCAGCAGCCAAGATCACTGGGCTAGCTATAGCAATCAGCCCCAGCATTTT
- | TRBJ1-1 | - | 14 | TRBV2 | CAIRPGGLGTEAFF | TGTGCCATTCGCCCGGGGGGGTTGGGCACTGAAGCTTTCTTT
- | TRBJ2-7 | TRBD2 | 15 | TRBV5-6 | CASSTGTSGEYEQYF | TGTGCCAGCAGCACAGGGACTAGCGGGGAGTACGAGCAGTACTTC
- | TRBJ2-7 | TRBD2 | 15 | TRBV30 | CAWSAVGTSGYEQYF | TGTGCCTGGTCCGCCGTGGGAACTAGCGGATACGAGCAGTACTTC
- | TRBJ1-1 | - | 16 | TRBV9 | CASSVDSGESDTEAFF | TGTGCCAGCAGCGTAGACTCCGGGGAAAGTGACACTGAAGCTTTCTTT
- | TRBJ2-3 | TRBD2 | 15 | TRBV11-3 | CASAGRERGTDTQYF | TGTGCCTCAGCGGGGCGGGAGCGTGGCACAGATACGCAGTATTTT
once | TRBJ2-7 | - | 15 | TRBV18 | CASSPQIALGYEQYF | TGTGCCAGCTCACCTCAGATAGCATTGGGATACGAGCAGTACTTC
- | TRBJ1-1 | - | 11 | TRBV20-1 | CSAGTVAEAFF | TGCAGTGCTGGGACGGTCGCTGAAGCTTTCTTT
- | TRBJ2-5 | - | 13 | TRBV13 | CASRAGVQETQYF | TGTGCCAGCAGGGCAGGAGTACAAGAGACCCAGTACTTC
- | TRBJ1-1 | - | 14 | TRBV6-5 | CASRIQGVNTEAFF | TGTGCCAGCAGAATACAGGGTGTGAACACTGAAGCTTTCTTT
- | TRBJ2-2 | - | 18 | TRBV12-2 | CASRFLLRGGENTGELFF | TGTGCAAGTCGCTTCCTTCTCCGAGGCGGGGAAAACACCGGGGAGCTGTTTTTT
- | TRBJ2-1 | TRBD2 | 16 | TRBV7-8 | CASRTSARSSYNEQFF | TGTGCCAGCAGGACTAGCGCCCGAAGCTCCTACAATGAGCAGTTCTTC
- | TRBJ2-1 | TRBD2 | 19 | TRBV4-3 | CASSQWGSGRSSSYNEQFF | TGCGCCAGCAGCCAATGGGGTAGCGGGAGGTCTAGCTCCTACAATGAGCAGTTCTTC
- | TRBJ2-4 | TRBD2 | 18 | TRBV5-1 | CASSPTSATGMAKNIQYF | TGCGCCAGCAGCCCGACTAGCGCCACTGGGATGGCCAAAAACATTCAGTACTTC
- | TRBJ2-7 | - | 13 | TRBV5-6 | CASSSWGNYEQYF | TGTGCCAGCAGTTCTTGGGGGAACTACGAGCAGTACTTC
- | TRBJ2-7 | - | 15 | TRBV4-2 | CASSQPDTPGREQYF | TGTGCCAGCAGCCAACCCGACACCCCAGGGCGAGAGCAGTACTTC
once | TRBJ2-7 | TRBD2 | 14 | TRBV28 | CASRLIAGAYEQYF | TGTGCCAGCAGGCTTATCGCGGGAGCCTACGAGCAGTACTTC
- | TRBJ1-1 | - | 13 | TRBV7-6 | CASSLEMNTEAFF | TGTGCCAGCAGCTTAGAAATGAACACTGAAGCTTTCTTT